This T cell receptor (beta chain) was sequenced in a study of blood T cell repertoires in COVID-19. Turning to the study itself: COVID-19 samples collected from the United States, Italy and Spain covered acute and convalescent phases. The cDNA or gDNA used as material had been derived from T cells, B-cell-depleted T cells, or PBMCs.

The ends were cut back, 4 bases at V and 7 bases at J, with 14 bases in the middle. The CDR3 is 14 amino acids. CDR1 SEHNR and CDR2 FQNEAQ come from the germline V gene (reference sequence). As handled by the study authors: Estimates of nucleated cell counts were drawn from the amplification of reference gene primers. Repertoires were generated with immunoSEQ multiplex PCR, while TCRdb's copy carries only in-frame clones and drops some. D and trimming come from the DNA, and the V and J calls and clone size come from that table. This table has some 150,000 clones, roughly nine tenths appearing once. The chain has TRBV7-9 and TRBJ2-4; the D gene is possibly TRBD2 (5 bases). Specimen: peripheral blood. The sequence was collected from a human donor in a cohort sampled during active COVID-19. CDR3 sequence: CASSSPGNWNIQYF. DNA of the CDR3: TGTGCCAGCAGCTCTCCGGGGAACTGGAACATTCAGTACTTC.